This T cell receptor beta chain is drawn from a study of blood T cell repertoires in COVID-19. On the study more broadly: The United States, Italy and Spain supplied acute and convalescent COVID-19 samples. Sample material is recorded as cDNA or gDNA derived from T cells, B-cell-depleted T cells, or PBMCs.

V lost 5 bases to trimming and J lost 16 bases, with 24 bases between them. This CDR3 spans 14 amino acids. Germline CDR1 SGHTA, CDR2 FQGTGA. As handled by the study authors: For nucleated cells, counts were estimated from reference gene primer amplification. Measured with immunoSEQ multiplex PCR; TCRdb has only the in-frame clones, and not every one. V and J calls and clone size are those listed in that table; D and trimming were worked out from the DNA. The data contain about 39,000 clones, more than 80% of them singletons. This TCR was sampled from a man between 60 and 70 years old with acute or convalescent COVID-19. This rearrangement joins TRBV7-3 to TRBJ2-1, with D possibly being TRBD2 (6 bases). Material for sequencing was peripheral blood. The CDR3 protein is CASSPQGGRSGAFF. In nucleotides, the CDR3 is TGTGCCAGCAGCCCTCAGGGTGGGCGTAGCGGCGCCTTCTTC.